The 24 T cell receptor beta chains reported below all come from one sample, sequenced in a study of T cells in Graves' hyperthyroidism and ophthalmopathy. Researchers took RNA transcripts and amplified the TCR beta CDR3 regions from them. First-round RT-PCR with HTBI primers amplified the TCR CDR3 region. TCRdb re-called the multiplex PCR reads through MiXCR, storing one row per CDR3 protein. The repertoire includes hundreds of thousands of distinct CDR3 sequences, around 13% of them detected once, and roughly 13% sits in the top ten. The source material was blood. These receptors originate from a woman in her thirties or forties with Graves' hyperthyroidism.

The V call is TRBV4-2, the J call TRBJ1-5; the D is unclear. This CDR3 is 14 amino acids long. With 1 base removed from V and 5 bases from J, the gap between germline ends came to 9 bases. CDR1 is LGHNA and CDR2 is YNFKEQ in the germline V gene. The CDR3 DNA reads as TGTGCCAGCAGCCAAGGGCCACCGCATCAGCCCCAGCATTTT. Protein sequence: CASSQGPPHQPQHF.

CDR3 region: CATSERTSGSTDTQYF. The CDR3, as DNA: TGTGCCACCAGTGAACGGACTAGCGGAAGCACAGATACGCAGTATTTT. The chain combines TRBV24-1 with TRBJ2-3; 10 bases map to TRBD2. The CDR3 sequence is 16 residues long. The ends lost 4 bases at V and 0 bases at J; junction bases unmatched: 3. Germline CDR1 is KGHDR and CDR2 is SFDVKD.

This clonotype was observed at least ten times. The rearrangement uses TRBV11-2 and TRBJ2-6; D not resolved. This CDR3 comprises 15 residues. With 5 bases removed from V and 0 bases from J, the gap between germline ends came to 8 bases. CDR1 is SGHAT, CDR2 FQNNGV, per germline. In nucleotides, the CDR3 is TGTGCCAGCAGCCACGTGGTCTCTGGGGCCAACGTCCTGACTTTC. Protein product: CASSHVVSGANVLTF.

This clonotype was seen only a few times. The rearrangement uses TRBV18 and TRBJ2-1; a weak D match, TRBD2 (5 bases). Germline V CDR1 and CDR2: KGHSH, LQKENI. Trimming took 3 bases from V and 8 from J, leaving 8 bases between them. The CDR3 length is 12 residues. CDR3 nucleotide sequence: TGTGCCAGCTCACCGGGAGAGGATGAGCAGTTCTTC. Translation: CASSPGEDEQFF.

This clonotype was picked up many times. The chain couples TRBV6-6 to TRBJ1-1; 10 nucleotides match TRBD1. The ends lost 2 bases at V and 9 bases at J; junction bases unmatched: 12. The CDR3 is made up of 16 amino acids. CDR1 is MNHNY and CDR2 is SVGAGI in the germline V gene (reference sequence). CDR3 in DNA: TGTGCCAGCAGTTACACCGTCAACCCGGACAGGGGGAAAGCTTTCTTT. Translated, it gives CASSYTVNPDRGKAFF.

This rearrangement joins TRBV5-1 to TRBJ2-7, with 9 bases that match TRBD1. CDR1 is SGHRS and CDR2 is YFSETQ in the germline V gene. The CDR3 runs to 15 residues. The trim removed 0 bases at V and 5 bases at J, leaving 6 bases unmatched. Here the CDR3 DNA reads TGCGCCAGCAGCTTGGAACAGGGGGCGCCCGACGAGCAGTACTTC. Protein: CASSLEQGAPDEQYF.

This clonotype turned up a few times. The chain has TRBV20-1 and TRBJ1-2; D not resolved. Germline V CDR1 and CDR2: DFQATT, SNEGSKA (reference sequence). The germline V and J ends were trimmed by 1 base and 1 base, with 10 bases remaining between them. The CDR3 is made up of 14 amino acids. CDR3 coding DNA: TGCAGTGCTAGAGTTGCGATTGATAACTATGGCTACACCTTC. The encoded protein is CSARVAIDNYGYTF.

This clonotype was found many times. V usage is TRBV5-1 and J usage is TRBJ2-1; the match to TRBD1 covers 10 bases. Germline V gene lookup returns CDR1 SGHRS and CDR2 YFSETQ. The CDR3 covers 19 residues. V shed 1 base, J shed 6 bases, and the junction held 16 bases outside the gene matches. The CDR3 is CASSLFVIAGDRGFNEQFF. Here the CDR3 DNA reads TGCGCCAGCAGCTTGTTCGTTATTGCAGGGGACAGGGGTTTCAATGAGCAGTTCTTC.

This clonotype was detected ten times or more. The rearrangement joins TRBV6-1 to TRBJ2-7, with 7 bases aligning to TRBD1. Germline assignment: CDR1 MNHNS and CDR2 SASEGT. V lost 5 bases and J lost 7; bases outside the gene matches: 5. The CDR3 is 12 amino acids. The CDR3 nucleotides read TGTGCCAGCAGTTCGCCGGGACAGGAGCAGTACTTC. This gives the protein CASSSPGQEQYF.

This clonotype was seen a few times. The chain is built from TRBV5-6 and TRBJ2-6; 8 bases align to TRBD1. CDR3 size: 17 residues. Germline values: CDR1 SGHDT, CDR2 YYEEEE. V dropped 2 bases and J dropped 0; count of bases not matched to a gene: 4. CDR3 sequence: CASSLKQGGSGANVLTF. CDR3 bases: TGTGCCAGCAGCTTAAAACAGGGGGGCTCTGGGGCCAACGTCCTGACTTTC.

To note about this clonotype: This sequence may be a read error, since a much larger clone differs from it by one base. The CDR3 coding sequence is TGTGCCAGCAGCTTAGGGAGCAGCGGGAGGGCCCTAGATACGCAGTATTTT. Protein product: CASSLGSSGRALDTQYF. The V gene is TRBV7-2, the J gene TRBJ2-3, with 10 positions matching TRBD2. This CDR3 comprises 17 residues. Germline V gene sequence: CDR1 SGHTA, CDR2 FQGNSA. V shed 1 base, J shed 5 bases, and the junction held 9 bases outside the gene matches.

This rearrangement joins TRBV4-1 to TRBJ2-1; 7 nucleotides line up with TRBD2. The CDR3 has 17 residues. With 0 bases clipped from V and 1 base from J, the junction kept 6 bases outside the gene matches. The germline CDR1 and CDR2 sequences are MGHRA and YSYEKL. The CDR3 region is CASSQDEAGMSYNEQFF. The DNA of the CDR3 is TGCGCCAGCAGCCAAGATGAAGCGGGAATGTCCTACAATGAGCAGTTCTTC.

The J gene is TRBJ2-5, the V gene TRBV3-1; 15 bases agree with TRBD2. Germline values: CDR1 LGHDT, CDR2 YNNKEL (reference sequence). CDR3 size: 16 residues. V gave up 6 bases and J gave up 1 base; unmatched junction bases: 3. CDR3 bases: TGTGCCAGCAGGCGGGGACTAGCGGGGGGCCAAGAGACCCAGTACTTC. Translating it yields CASRRGLAGGQETQYF.

This clonotype was recorded a few times. This chain joins TRBV28 and TRBJ2-5; D gene ambiguous. V dropped 7 bases and J dropped 4 bases, with 10 bases sitting between them. The CDR3 loop spans 12 amino acids. Germline V gene data show CDR1 as MDHEN and CDR2 as SYDVKM. The CDR3 nucleotides are TGTGCCAGCATAGGTTTAGGAGAGACCCAGTACTTC. Translated: CASIGLGETQYF.

This clonotype was observed a handful of times. This chain uses TRBV6-1 with TRBJ2-5; 9 positions agree with TRBD2. Germline assignment: CDR1 MNHNS and CDR2 SASEGT. V dropped 7 bases and J dropped 2; count of bases not matched to a gene: 17. The CDR3 extends over 18 amino acids. CDR3 sequence reads: CASTDSRGLAGRQETQYF. The CDR3 DNA reads TGTGCCAGCACCGACTCCCGGGGTCTAGCGGGAAGACAAGAGACCCAGTACTTC.

The gene calls are TRBV5-1 and TRBJ2-3, with 8 bases fitting TRBD2. Germline-derived CDR1 and CDR2 are SGHRS and YFSETQ. The CDR3 length is 15 residues. Unmatched junction bases numbered 5, after V lost 0 bases and J lost 5 bases. As DNA, the CDR3 is TGCGCCAGCAGCTTGGAAGCGGGAGAGGGAGATACGCAGTATTTT. This sequence encodes CASSLEAGEGDTQYF.

This clonotype has ten or more counts. Here the CDR3 reads CSAADASGRADTQYF. CDR3 coding DNA: TGCAGTGCCGCGGATGCTAGCGGGAGGGCAGATACGCAGTATTTT. The V and J genes are TRBV20-1 and TRBJ2-3; 12 bases fit TRBD2. The CDR3 loop spans 15 amino acids. CDR1 and CDR2 from the germline V gene are DFQATT and SNEGSKA (reference sequence). V lost 6 bases and J lost 4; bases outside the gene matches: 8.

V gene TRBV20-1 combines with J gene TRBJ1-5, with 8 bases lining up with TRBD1. Losses at the gene ends were 3 bases for V and 7 bases for J; bases not matched to a gene: 8. The CDR3 is 14 residues long. Germline values: CDR1 DFQATT, CDR2 SNEGSKA (reference sequence). The CDR3, as DNA: TGCAGTGCTAGTAGCCAGGGGGCAGAGCAGCCCCAGCATTTT. Protein: CSASSQGAEQPQHF.

This clonotype occurred many times. The V call is TRBV2, the J call TRBJ2-5, with 9 positions matching TRBD1. The CDR3 totals 12 residues. V gave up 5 bases and J gave up 10 bases; unmatched junction bases: 5. CDR1 and CDR2 from the germline V gene are SNHLY and FYNNEI. CDR3 protein: CASSWDRDLQYF. CDR3 DNA: TGTGCCAGCAGTTGGGACAGGGACCTCCAGTACTTC.

The V call is TRBV11-1, the J call TRBJ2-7; the match to TRBD1 covers 9 bases. J lost 5 bases, V lost 5 bases, and 10 bases had no gene match. In germline, CDR1 is SGHAT, CDR2 FQDESV (reference sequence). This CDR3 region has 15 residues. The CDR3 loop is CASSTTPGTGNEQYF. CDR3 coding DNA: TGTGCCAGCAGCACTACACCCGGGACAGGGAACGAGCAGTACTTC. Combining the CDR3 with reference TRBV11-1 and TRBJ2-7 gives the whole variable domain EAEVAQSPRYKITEKSQAVAFWCDPISGHATLYWYRQILGQGPELLVQFQDESVVDDSQLPKDRFSAERLKGVDSTLKIQPAELGDSAMYLCASSTTPGTGNEQYFGPGTRLTVT.

V and J are TRBV6-5 and TRBJ1-1, with 9 bases matching TRBD1. V gave up 2 bases and J gave up 5 bases; unmatched junction bases: 3. This CDR3 has 14 amino acids. The V gene's germline CDR1 is MNHEY and CDR2 SVGAGI. CDR3 sequence: CASSYRTGVTEAFF. CDR3 nucleotides: TGTGCCAGCAGTTACCGGACAGGGGTTACTGAAGCTTTCTTT.

The rearrangement links TRBV20-1 to TRBJ2-2; 11 positions agree with TRBD2. This CDR3 comprises 17 residues. Per the germline V gene, CDR1 is DFQATT and CDR2 is SNEGSKA (reference sequence). Trimming took 2 bases from V and 5 from J; bases not matched to a gene: 10. CDR3 nucleotide sequence: TGCAGTGCTAGACCCTCTACTAGCGGGAGTAAAACCGGGGAGCTGTTTTTT. It encodes CSARPSTSGSKTGELFF.

The V call is TRBV18, the J call TRBJ2-7, with D perhaps being TRBD1 or TRBD2 (6 bases each). The germline V gene has CDR1 KGHSH and CDR2 LQKENI. The CDR3 is 14 amino acids. V was trimmed by 6 bases and J by 2 bases, leaving 14 bases between them. CDR3 in DNA: TGTGCCAGCTCTACGGTGGGGGGCGCCTACGAGCAGTACTTC. Its protein is CASSTVGGAYEQYF.

This clonotype has a count of ten or more. The chain has TRBV30 and TRBJ1-1; D is unclear. Germline loops: CDR1 GTSNPN, CDR2 SVGIG (reference sequence). Trimming shortened V by 2 bases and J by 0 bases, and 10 bases separated the two germline ends. The CDR3 consists of 14 residues. The CDR3 DNA sequence: TGTGCCTGGAGTCCGGACGGTCTGAACACTGAAGCTTTCTTT. Its translation is CAWSPDGLNTEAFF.